These 29 T cell receptor beta chains were sequenced from one sample in a study of T cell responses to AZD1222 COVID-19 vaccine. Only in-frame clones appear in the TCRdb table, and some are missing; sequencing was by immunoSEQ multiplex PCR. The sample yields about 100,000 clones, 85% to 90% seen once. Here the sequenced sample was peripheral blood, taken on day 0 of AZD1222 vaccination. The receptor source for this set is an adult in good health.

Turning to this clone: The sample holds other DNA sequences that translate to the same CDR3. V is TRBV7-8 and J is TRBJ1-1, with D unclear. The CDR3 contains 14 residues. The V and J ends lost 1 base and 0 bases respectively, with 6 bases between them. Germline CDR1 and CDR2: SGHVS and FQNEAQ. CDR3: CASSLGLMNTEAFF. The CDR3 DNA reads as TGTGCCAGCAGCTTAGGGCTTATGAACACTGAAGCTTTCTTT.

The chain couples TRBV29-1 to TRBJ2-1, with 10 bases aligning to TRBD2. J was trimmed by 7 bases and V by 4 bases; bases with no gene match: 7. The CDR3 length is 14 residues. Germline CDR1 and CDR2: SQVTM and ANQGSEA. The CDR3 protein is CSVGAGGMGNEQFF. The CDR3 DNA reads as TGCAGCGTTGGAGCGGGAGGGATGGGGAATGAGCAGTTCTTC.

This clone was picked up one time. This chain connects TRBV7-2 to TRBJ1-5; possible D gene TRBD1, 5 bases. This CDR3 region has 13 residues. Germline lookup yields CDR1 SGHTA and CDR2 FQGNSA. V dropped 2 bases and J dropped 5 bases, with 7 bases sitting between them. The CDR3 spells CASSLQGDQPQHF. The CDR3 coding sequence is TGTGCCAGCAGCTTACAGGGCGATCAGCCCCAGCATTTT. Variable domain in full (rest from reference TRBV7-2 and TRBJ1-5): GAGVSQSPSNKVTEKGKDVELRCDPISGHTALYWYRQSLGQGLEFLIYFQGNSAPDKSGLPSDRFSAERTGGSVSTLTIQRTQQEDSAVYLCASSLQGDQPQHFGDGTRLSIL.

The rearrangement uses TRBV3-1 (or the pseudogene TRBV3-2) and TRBJ1-3; D gene ambiguous. CDR3 size: 12 residues. The V gene's germline CDR1 is LGHDT and CDR2 YNNKEL (reference sequence). V dropped 0 bases and J dropped 7 bases, with 4 bases sitting between them. Here the CDR3 DNA reads TGTGCCAGCAGCCAAGAGGTCAACACCATATATTTT. As protein: CASSQEVNTIYF.

Note on this clone: The same CDR3 also results from other DNA sequences found in this sample. V gene TRBV5-1 combines with J gene TRBJ1-1, with a possible D match to TRBD1 (5 bases). CDR1 and CDR2 (germline): SGHRS, YFSETQ. This CDR3 is built from 12 residues. Trimming removed 2 bases at V and 3 bases at J, with 5 bases between. The CDR3 reads CASSLGDTEAFF. CDR3 nucleotides: TGCGCCAGCAGCTTAGGGGACACTGAAGCTTTCTTT.

The V gene is TRBV2, the J gene TRBJ2-3; 8 bases map to TRBD2. Germline loops: CDR1 SNHLY, CDR2 FYNNEI. V trimming: 4 bases; J trimming: 3 bases; junction bases outside the gene matches: 12. The CDR3 consists of 17 residues. For the CDR3, the DNA is TGTGCCAGCAGTGTATCCCTCGGGGGGGGGCCTACAGATACGCAGTATTTT. Translating gives CASSVSLGGGPTDTQYF.

The chain is built from TRBV4-1 and TRBJ1-2; D gene unclear. Trimming removed 0 bases at V and 1 base at J, with 6 bases between. The germline V gene encodes CDR1 MGHRA and CDR2 YSYEKL. CDR3 length: 14 amino acids. The DNA of the CDR3 is TGCGCCAGCAGCCAAGATGAGATTAACTATGGCTACACCTTC. Encoded protein: CASSQDEINYGYTF.

This chain joins TRBV6-5 and TRBJ1-2; D remains ambiguous. V was shortened by 2 bases and J by 2 bases, with 12 bases between the two germline ends. This CDR3 has 15 amino acids. Germline CDR1 MNHEY, CDR2 SVGAGI. The CDR3 DNA follows: TGTGCCAGCAGTTACCAGGCAGCTCAAAACTATGGCTACACCTTC. This translates into CASSYQAAQNYGYTF.

The J gene is TRBJ1-1, the V gene TRBV5-1, with TRBD1 as a possible D gene (5 bases). The CDR3 sequence is 15 residues long. Trimming shortened V by 6 bases and J by 1 base, and 16 bases separated the two germline ends. CDR1 and CDR2 (germline): SGHRS, YFSETQ. The CDR3 here is CASTSLATGNTEAFF. The CDR3 DNA is TGCGCCAGCACCTCCTTGGCCACAGGGAACACTGAAGCTTTCTTT. The full variable domain, its missing parts supplied by reference TRBV5-1 and TRBJ1-1, is KAGVTQTPRYLIKTRGQQVTLSCSPISGHRSVSWYQQTPGQGLQFLFEYFSETQRNKGNFPGRFSGRQFSNSRSEMNVSTLELGDSALYLCASTSLATGNTEAFFGQGTRLTVV.

The rearrangement uses TRBV7-9 and TRBJ1-1; 7 bases line up with TRBD1. J lost 4 bases, V lost 6 bases, and 5 bases had no gene match. The CDR3 is made up of 13 amino acids. CDR1 is SEHNR, CDR2 FQNEAQ, per germline (reference sequence). CDR3 sequence reads: CASRPDRITEAFF. The CDR3, as DNA: TGTGCCAGCAGACCGGACAGGATCACTGAAGCTTTCTTT.

V is TRBV2 and J is TRBJ1-2, with TRBD1 identical over 9 bases. This CDR3 spans 14 amino acids. Germline trimming cut 4 bases from V and 4 bases from J; bases unmatched to any gene: 4. CDR1 is SNHLY and CDR2 is FYNNEI in the germline V gene. The CDR3 is CASSVGTGSYGYTF. The CDR3 coding sequence is TGTGCCAGCAGTGTCGGGACAGGGAGCTATGGCTACACCTTC.

V and J are TRBV30 and TRBJ1-1; weak D call: TRBD1 (5 bases). The germline CDR1 and CDR2 sequences are GTSNPN and SVGIG (reference sequence). This CDR3 contains 13 residues. Trimming pared 5 bases from V and 1 base from J, leaving 11 bases between. CDR3 in DNA: TGTGCCTGGGGCGTAACAGGGAACACTGAAGCTTTCTTT. Its protein is CAWGVTGNTEAFF. The variable domain in full, completed from reference TRBV30 and TRBJ1-1, reads SQTIHQWPATLVQPVGSPLSLECTVEGTSNPNLYWYRQAAGRGLQLLFYSVGIGQISSEVPQNLSASRPQDRQFILSSKKLLLSDSGFYLCAWGVTGNTEAFFGQGTRLTVV.

This clone was seen just once. The rearrangement joins TRBV2 to TRBJ1-2; D may be TRBD1 (5 bases). The CDR3 has 13 amino acids. Trimming left V 8 bases short and J 8 bases short, with 18 bases between. Germline CDR1 SNHLY, CDR2 FYNNEI. For the CDR3, the DNA is TGTGCCAGCTCCGAGGAGGGGTCTGTAGGCTACACCTTC. Translating gives CASSEEGSVGYTF.

The chain carries TRBV29-1 and TRBJ1-2; D perhaps matches TRBD1 (6 bases). The CDR3 is made up of 13 amino acids. The V gene's germline CDR1 is SQVTM and CDR2 ANQGSEA. Trimming stripped 7 bases from V and 5 bases from J, with 17 bases between. Written as DNA, the CDR3 is TGCAGCGCCGGAGGGGGGGCGGGATATGGCTACACCTTC. Protein sequence: CSAGGGAGYGYTF. Complete variable domain (other parts from reference TRBV29-1 and TRBJ1-2): SAVISQKPSRDICQRGTSLTIQCQVDSQVTMMFWYRQQPGQSLTLIATANQGSEATYESGFVIDKFPISRPNLTFSTLTVSNMSPEDSSIYLCSAGGGAGYGYTFGSGTRLTVV.

V usage is TRBV11-2 and J usage is TRBJ1-2; D may be TRBD1 (6 bases). The CDR3 extends over 15 amino acids. The germline V gene encodes CDR1 SGHAT and CDR2 FQNNGV. Trimming shortened V by 0 bases and J by 4 bases, and 12 bases separated the two germline ends. CDR3 coding DNA: TGTGCCAGCAGCTTAGAAGGGGGGCGCATCTATGGCTACACCTTC. This sequence encodes CASSLEGGRIYGYTF.

This chain links TRBV6-5 with TRBJ1-1, with D possibly matching TRBD1 (5 bases). Germline V gene sequence: CDR1 MNHEY, CDR2 SVGAGI. This CDR3 region has 15 residues. Trimming shortened V by 8 bases and J by 2 bases, and 18 bases separated the two germline ends. The DNA of the CDR3 is TGTGCCAGCGGGGCCGGGTCGACTACTAACACTGAAGCTTTCTTT. The encoded protein is CASGAGSTTNTEAFF.

The genes are TRBV6-2 or TRBV6-3 and TRBJ2-7, with a possible D match to TRBD1 (5 bases). This CDR3 has 15 residues. The V gene's germline CDR1 is MNHEY and CDR2 SVGEGT. Trimming removed 1 base at V and 5 bases at J, with 15 bases between. For the CDR3, the DNA is TGTGCCAGCAGTTACTTAGGGGATCTAGACAACGAGCAGTACTTC. Its translation is CASSYLGDLDNEQYF.

The V gene is TRBV4-1, the J gene TRBJ2-1, with a weak D call TRBD2 (6 bases). This CDR3 is 16 amino acids long. V was clipped by 2 bases and J by 2 bases, with 13 bases between them. The germline V gene encodes CDR1 MGHRA and CDR2 YSYEKL. CDR3 sequence (DNA): TGCGCCAGCAGCCAAAATAGCGGTTCCCCCTACAATGAGCAGTTCTTC. It yields the protein CASSQNSGSPYNEQFF.

The chain employs TRBV12-5 and TRBJ1-1, with 9 bases aligning to TRBD1. There are 16 residues in the CDR3. The germline V gene encodes CDR1 LGHNT and CDR2 FRNRAP. V shed 6 bases and J 3 bases; nucleotides not matched to a gene: 11. The CDR3 DNA reads TGTGCTAGTGGAAGTCCCGGGACAGGGATGGACACTGAAGCTTTCTTT. This sequence encodes CASGSPGTGMDTEAFF.

The table lists this clone with a count of one. The chain joins TRBV4-2 to TRBJ2-2; perhaps TRBD2 as D (6 bases). Germline values: CDR1 LGHNA, CDR2 YNFKEQ. The length of the CDR3 is 17 residues. Trimming took 4 bases from V and 4 from J, leaving 19 bases between them. The CDR3 nucleotides read TGTGCCAGCAGCCCCTTCTTGGGGGAGGCGGGCACCGGGGAGCTGTTTTTT. Translated, it gives CASSPFLGEAGTGELFF.

V and J are TRBV29-1 and TRBJ2-1, with a tentative D call TRBD2 (5 bases). Germline V gene lookup returns CDR1 SQVTM and CDR2 ANQGSEA. The CDR3 has 16 residues. V was clipped by 0 bases and J by 7 bases, with 19 bases between them. CDR3 region: CSVEDMMGFRRNEQFF. The CDR3 DNA reads TGCAGCGTTGAAGATATGATGGGGTTTCGGAGGAATGAGCAGTTCTTC.

The DNA of the CDR3 is TGTGCCAGTAGTACACAGGGGGCAAGGTCCGGGGAGCTGTTTTTT. Protein sequence: CASSTQGARSGELFF. The J gene is TRBJ2-2, the V gene TRBV19; 9 nucleotides align to TRBD1. The V gene's germline CDR1 is LNHDA and CDR2 SQIVND (reference sequence). This CDR3 spans 15 amino acids. The ends lost 4 bases at V and 6 bases at J; junction bases unmatched: 6.

The rearrangement joins TRBV27 to TRBJ2-1; 11 bases match TRBD1. The CDR3 is made up of 16 amino acids. Germline values: CDR1 MNHEY, CDR2 SMNVEV (reference sequence). V dropped 4 bases and J dropped 7; count of bases not matched to a gene: 9. CDR3 in amino acids: CASSSPGTGGGNEQFF. The CDR3 coding sequence is TGTGCCAGCAGTTCCCCCGGGACAGGGGGGGGGAATGAGCAGTTCTTC.

The chain uses TRBV9 and TRBJ2-1; 9 nucleotides align to TRBD1. The CDR3 runs to 18 residues. Germline V gene sequence: CDR1 SGDLS, CDR2 YYNGEE. Trimming took 0 bases from V and 3 from J; bases not matched to a gene: 10. CDR3 sequence reads: CASSVGLGWDRDYNEQFF. The CDR3 DNA reads TGTGCCAGCAGCGTAGGGTTGGGGTGGGACAGGGACTACAATGAGCAGTTCTTC. The whole variable domain, filled in from reference TRBV9 and TRBJ2-1, reads DSGVTQTPKHLITATGQRVTLRCSPRSGDLSVYWYQQSLDQGLQFLIQYYNGEERAKGNILERFSAQQFPDLHSELNLSSLELGDSALYFCASSVGLGWDRDYNEQFFGPGTRLTVL.

The chain employs TRBV3-1 (or the pseudogene TRBV3-2) and TRBJ1-2; D is possibly TRBD1 (6 bases). The CDR3 totals 14 residues. Germline CDR1 and CDR2: LGHDT and YNNKEL (reference sequence). V lost 0 bases and J 8 bases, leaving 13 bases between the germline ends. The CDR3 reads CASSQDTRGRGYTF. CDR3 bases: TGTGCCAGCAGCCAAGATACCAGGGGTCGGGGCTACACCTTC.

This clone is a singleton in its sample. The chain joins TRBV7-3 to TRBJ2-2; no definite D call. CDR3 length: 13 residues. The V gene lost 0 bases and the J gene lost 5 bases, with 4 bases spanning the gap. Looked up from germline, CDR1 is SGHTA and CDR2 is FQGTGA. CDR3 nucleotide sequence: TGTGCCAGCAGCTTAACAGGGACCGGGGAGCTGTTTTTT. Its translation: CASSLTGTGELFF. The complete variable domain, with remaining parts taken from reference TRBV7-3 and TRBJ2-2, reads GAGVSQTPSNKVTEKGKYVELRCDPISGHTALYWYRQSLGQGPEFLIYFQGTGAADDSGLPNDRFFAVRPEGSVSTLKIQRTERGDSAVYLCASSLTGTGELFFGEGSRLTVL.

The CDR3 DNA reads TGTGCCACCAGTGATCCCGGACTAGCGGTGAATGAGCAGTTCTTC. Translating gives CATSDPGLAVNEQFF. The chain joins TRBV24-1 to TRBJ2-1; 10 bases agree with TRBD2. The CDR3 is made up of 15 amino acids. V was clipped by 3 bases and J by 7 bases; unmatched bases: 5. Germline V lookup: CDR1 KGHDR, CDR2 SFDVKD.

The CDR3 spells CASSLGPGIGYGYTF. As DNA, the CDR3 is TGCGCCAGCAGCTTGGGACCCGGTATAGGGTATGGCTACACCTTC. The chain uses TRBV5-1 and TRBJ1-2; no reliable D call. Trimming pared 0 bases from V and 5 bases from J, leaving 14 bases between. Germline-derived CDR1 and CDR2 are SGHRS and YFSETQ. The CDR3 contains 15 residues.

This clone is a singleton in its sample. This chain links TRBV6-1 with TRBJ2-7; 7 bases fit TRBD1. CDR1 and CDR2 from the germline V gene are MNHNS and SASEGT. CDR3 length: 14 amino acids. Unmatched junction bases numbered 9, after V lost 3 bases and J lost 7 bases. The CDR3, as DNA: TGTGCCAGCAGTGAGCCGGGACAGTATGGGGAGCAGTACTTC. The encoded protein is CASSEPGQYGEQYF.